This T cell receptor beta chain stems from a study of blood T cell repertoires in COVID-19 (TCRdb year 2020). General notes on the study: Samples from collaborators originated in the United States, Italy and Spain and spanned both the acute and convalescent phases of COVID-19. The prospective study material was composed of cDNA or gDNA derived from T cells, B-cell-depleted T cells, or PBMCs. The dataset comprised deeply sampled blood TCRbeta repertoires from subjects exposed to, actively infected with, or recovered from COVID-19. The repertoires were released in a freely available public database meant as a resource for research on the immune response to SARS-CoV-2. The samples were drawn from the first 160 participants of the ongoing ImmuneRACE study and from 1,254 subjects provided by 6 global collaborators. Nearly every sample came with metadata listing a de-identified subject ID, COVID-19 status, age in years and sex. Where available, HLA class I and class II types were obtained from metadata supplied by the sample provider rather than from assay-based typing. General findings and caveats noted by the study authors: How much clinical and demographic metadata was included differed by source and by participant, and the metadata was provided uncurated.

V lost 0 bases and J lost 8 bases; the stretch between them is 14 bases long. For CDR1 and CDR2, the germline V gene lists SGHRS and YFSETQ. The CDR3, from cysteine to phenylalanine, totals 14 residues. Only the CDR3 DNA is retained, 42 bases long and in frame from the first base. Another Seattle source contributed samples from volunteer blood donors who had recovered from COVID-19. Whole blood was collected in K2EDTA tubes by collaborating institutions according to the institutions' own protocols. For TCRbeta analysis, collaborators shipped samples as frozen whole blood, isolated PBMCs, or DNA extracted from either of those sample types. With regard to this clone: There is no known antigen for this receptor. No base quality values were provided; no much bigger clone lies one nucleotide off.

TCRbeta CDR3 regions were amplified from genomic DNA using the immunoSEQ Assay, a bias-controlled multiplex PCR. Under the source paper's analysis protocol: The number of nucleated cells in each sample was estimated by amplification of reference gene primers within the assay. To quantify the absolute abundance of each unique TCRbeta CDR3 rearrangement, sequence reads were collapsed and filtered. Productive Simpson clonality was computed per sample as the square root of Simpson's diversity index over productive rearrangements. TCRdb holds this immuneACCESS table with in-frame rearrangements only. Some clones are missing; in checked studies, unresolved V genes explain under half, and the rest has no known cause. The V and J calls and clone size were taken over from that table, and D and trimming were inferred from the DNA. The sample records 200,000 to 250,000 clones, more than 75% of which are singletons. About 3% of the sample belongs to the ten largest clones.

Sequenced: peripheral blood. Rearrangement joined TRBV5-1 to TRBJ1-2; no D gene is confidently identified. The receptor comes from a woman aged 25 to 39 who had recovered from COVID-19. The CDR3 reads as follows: CASSLVADSYGYTF. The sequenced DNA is TGCGCCAGCAGCTTGGTTGCCGATAGCTACGGCTACACCTTC.